This entry is about one TCR beta chain. The antigen remains unidentified. Use of 60 Vbeta and 13 Jbeta primers characterized the PCR. Sequencing was performed with immunoSEQ multiplex PCR; in TCRdb, only in-frame clones are kept and a portion is missing. The sample holds 130,000 to 150,000 clones, roughly 80% seen once. This sample is part of a study of cytomegalovirus exposure and HLA in healthy donors. Overall study context: About 83 million unique TCRs from HLA-typed donors made up an early data release. Overall study results and limits: Across donors, sequencing depth was assumed by presence/absence analyses to be roughly uniform. Immune exposure was documented only through CMV serostatus. Reportedly, diagnosis of cytomegalovirus status by the classifier showed high specificity and sensitivity.

This TCR derives from a woman aged 25 to 39 in good health and CMV-seronegative. The source material was PBMCs.

The CDR3 DNA follows: TGTGCCAGCAGCTTCAGGGGGCGGGAGGGGTCCTACGAGCAGTACTTC. This translates into CASSFRGREGSYEQYF. The genes are TRBV11-2 and TRBJ2-7; D may be TRBD2 (9 bases). V was trimmed by 3 bases and J by 1 base, leaving 16 bases between them. The germline V gene encodes CDR1 SGHAT and CDR2 FQNNGV. CDR3 length equals 16 residues. Supplemented by reference TRBV11-2 and TRBJ2-7, the full variable domain reads EAGVAQSPRYKIIEKRQSVAFWCNPISGHATLYWYQQILGQGPKLLIQFQNNGVVDDSQLPKDRFSAERLKGVDSTLKIQPAKLEDSAVYLCASSFRGREGSYEQYFGPGTRLTVT.